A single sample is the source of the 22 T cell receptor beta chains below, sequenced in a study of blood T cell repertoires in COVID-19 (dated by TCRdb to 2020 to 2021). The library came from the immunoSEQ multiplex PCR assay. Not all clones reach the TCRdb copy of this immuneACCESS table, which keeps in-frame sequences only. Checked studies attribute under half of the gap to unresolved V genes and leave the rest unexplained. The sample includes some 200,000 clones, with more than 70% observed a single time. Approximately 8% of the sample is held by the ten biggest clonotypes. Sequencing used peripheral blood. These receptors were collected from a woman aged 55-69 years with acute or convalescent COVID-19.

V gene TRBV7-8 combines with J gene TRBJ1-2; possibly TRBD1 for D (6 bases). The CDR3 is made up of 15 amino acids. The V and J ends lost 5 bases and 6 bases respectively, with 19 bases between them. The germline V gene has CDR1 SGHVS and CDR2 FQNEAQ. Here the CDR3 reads CASSRMAGAVDGYTF. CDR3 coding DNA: TGTGCCAGCAGCCGAATGGCAGGGGCTGTCGATGGCTACACCTTC. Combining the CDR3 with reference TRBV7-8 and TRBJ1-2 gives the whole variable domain GAGVSQSPRYKVAKRGQDVALRCDPISGHVSLFWYQQALGQGPEFLTYFQNEAQLDKSGLPSDRFFAERPEGSVSTLKIQRTQQEDSAVYLCASSRMAGAVDGYTFGSGTRLTVV.

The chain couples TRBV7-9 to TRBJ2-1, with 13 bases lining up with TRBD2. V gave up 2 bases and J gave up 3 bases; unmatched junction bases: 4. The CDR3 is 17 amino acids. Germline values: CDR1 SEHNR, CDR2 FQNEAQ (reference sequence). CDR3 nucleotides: TGTGCCAGCAGCTTACCCGGGACTAGCGGGATCTACAATGAGCAGTTCTTC. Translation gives CASSLPGTSGIYNEQFF.

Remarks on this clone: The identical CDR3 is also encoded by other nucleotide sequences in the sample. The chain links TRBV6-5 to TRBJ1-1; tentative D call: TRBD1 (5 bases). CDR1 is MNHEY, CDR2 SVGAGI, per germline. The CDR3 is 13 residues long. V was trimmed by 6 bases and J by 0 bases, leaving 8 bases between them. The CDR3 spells CASRAGVNTEAFF. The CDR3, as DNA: TGTGCCAGCAGGGCGGGGGTGAACACTGAAGCTTTCTTT.

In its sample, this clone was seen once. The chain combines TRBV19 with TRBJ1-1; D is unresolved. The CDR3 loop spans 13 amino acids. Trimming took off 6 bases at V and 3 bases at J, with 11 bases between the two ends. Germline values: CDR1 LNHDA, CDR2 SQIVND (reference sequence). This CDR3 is CASRITRDTEAFF. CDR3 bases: TGTGCCAGTAGGATTACGAGGGACACTGAAGCTTTCTTT.

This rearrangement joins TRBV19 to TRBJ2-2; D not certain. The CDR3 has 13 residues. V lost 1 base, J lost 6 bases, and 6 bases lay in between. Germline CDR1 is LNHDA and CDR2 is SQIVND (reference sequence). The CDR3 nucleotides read TGTGCCAGTAGTATAGGTGGCCCCGGGGAGCTGTTTTTT. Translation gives CASSIGGPGELFF.

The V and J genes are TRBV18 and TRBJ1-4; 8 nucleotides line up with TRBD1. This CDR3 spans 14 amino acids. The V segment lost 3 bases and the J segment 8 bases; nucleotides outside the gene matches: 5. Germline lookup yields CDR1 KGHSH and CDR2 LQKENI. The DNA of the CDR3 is TGTGCCAGCTCACCCCGGACAGGGAGGGAAAAACTGTTTTTT. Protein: CASSPRTGREKLFF.

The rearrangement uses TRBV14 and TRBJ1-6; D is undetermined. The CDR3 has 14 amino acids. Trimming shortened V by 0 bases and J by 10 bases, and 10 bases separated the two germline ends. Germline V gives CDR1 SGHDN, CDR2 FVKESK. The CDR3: CASSQELRGSPLHF. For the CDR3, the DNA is TGTGCCAGCAGCCAAGAACTGAGAGGGTCACCCCTCCACTTT.

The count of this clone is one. CDR3 nucleotides: TGTGCCAGCAGCCAAACCGGGACTAATGAAAAACTGTTTTTT. It codes for CASSQTGTNEKLFF. V is TRBV3-1 (or the pseudogene TRBV3-2) and J is TRBJ1-4; D unclear. The germline gives CDR1 LGHDT, CDR2 YNNKEL (reference sequence). Trimming removed 2 bases at V and 2 bases at J, with 6 bases between. The CDR3 has 14 amino acids.

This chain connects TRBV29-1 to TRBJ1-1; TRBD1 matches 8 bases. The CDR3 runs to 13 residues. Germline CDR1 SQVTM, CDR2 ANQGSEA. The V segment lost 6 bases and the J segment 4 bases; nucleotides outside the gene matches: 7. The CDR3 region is CSVQGARSTEAFF. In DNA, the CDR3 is TGCAGCGTCCAGGGGGCGAGGAGCACTGAAGCTTTCTTT. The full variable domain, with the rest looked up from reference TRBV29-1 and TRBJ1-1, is SAVISQKPSRDICQRGTSLTIQCQVDSQVTMMFWYRQQPGQSLTLIATANQGSEATYESGFVIDKFPISRPNLTFSTLTVSNMSPEDSSIYLCSVQGARSTEAFFGQGTRLTVV.

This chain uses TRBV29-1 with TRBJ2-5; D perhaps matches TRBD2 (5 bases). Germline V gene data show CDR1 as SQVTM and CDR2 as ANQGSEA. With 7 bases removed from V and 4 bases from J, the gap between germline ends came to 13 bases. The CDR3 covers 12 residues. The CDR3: CSARDFLETQYF. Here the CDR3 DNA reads TGCAGCGCCCGGGATTTTTTAGAGACCCAGTACTTC.

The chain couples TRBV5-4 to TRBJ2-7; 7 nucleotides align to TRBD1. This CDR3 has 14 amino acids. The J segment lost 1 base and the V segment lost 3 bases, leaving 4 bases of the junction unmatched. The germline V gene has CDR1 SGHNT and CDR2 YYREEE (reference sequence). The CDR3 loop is CASSWWDSSYEQYF. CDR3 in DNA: TGTGCCAGCAGCTGGTGGGACAGTTCCTACGAGCAGTACTTC.

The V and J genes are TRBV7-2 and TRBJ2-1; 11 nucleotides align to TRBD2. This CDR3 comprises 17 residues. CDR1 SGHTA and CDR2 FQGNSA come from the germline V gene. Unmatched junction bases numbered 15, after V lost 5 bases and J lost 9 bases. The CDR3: CASSPGWGLAGGAEQFF. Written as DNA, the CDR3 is TGTGCCAGCAGCCCCGGGTGGGGGCTAGCGGGGGGCGCTGAGCAGTTCTTC.

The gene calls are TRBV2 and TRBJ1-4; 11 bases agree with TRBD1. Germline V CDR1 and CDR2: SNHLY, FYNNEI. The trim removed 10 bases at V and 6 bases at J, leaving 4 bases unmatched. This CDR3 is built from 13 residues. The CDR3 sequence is CATGQGADEKLFF. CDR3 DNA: TGTGCCACAGGACAGGGGGCGGATGAAAAACTGTTTTTT. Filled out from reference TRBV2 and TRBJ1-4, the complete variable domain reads EPEVTQTPSHQVTQMGQEVILRCVPISNHLYFYWYRQILGQKVEFLVSFYNNEISEKSEIFDDQFSVERPDGSNFTLKIRSTKLEDSAMYFCATGQGADEKLFFGSGTQLSVL.

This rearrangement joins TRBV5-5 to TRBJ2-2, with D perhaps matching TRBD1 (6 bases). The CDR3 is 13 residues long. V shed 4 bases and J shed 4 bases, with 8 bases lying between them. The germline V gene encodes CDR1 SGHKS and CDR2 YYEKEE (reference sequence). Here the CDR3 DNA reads TGTGCCAGCAGCACACAGGGCACCGGGGAGCTGTTTTTT. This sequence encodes CASSTQGTGELFF.

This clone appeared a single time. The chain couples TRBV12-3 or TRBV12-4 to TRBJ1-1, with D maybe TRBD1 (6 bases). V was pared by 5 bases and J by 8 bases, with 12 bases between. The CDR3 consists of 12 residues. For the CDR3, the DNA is TGTGCCAGCAGTATCTACAGGGAGGAAGCTTTCTTT. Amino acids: CASSIYREEAFF.

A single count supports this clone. This CDR3 reads CATSRGSGRAFQETQYF. The CDR3 DNA reads TGTGCCACCAGCAGAGGGAGCGGGAGGGCGTTCCAAGAGACCCAGTACTTC. V is TRBV15 and J is TRBJ2-5, with 10 bases fitting TRBD2. This CDR3 comprises 17 residues. Unmatched junction bases numbered 6, after V lost 1 base and J lost 1 base. CDR1 is LNHNV and CDR2 is YYDKDF in the germline V gene (reference sequence).

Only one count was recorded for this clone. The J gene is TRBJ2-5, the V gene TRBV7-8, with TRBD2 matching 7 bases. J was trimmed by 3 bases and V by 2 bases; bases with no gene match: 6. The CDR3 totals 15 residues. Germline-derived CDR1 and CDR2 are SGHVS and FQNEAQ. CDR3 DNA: TGTGCCAGCAGCTTACGGGGAGGGGAAAAAGAGACCCAGTACTTC. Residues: CASSLRGGEKETQYF.

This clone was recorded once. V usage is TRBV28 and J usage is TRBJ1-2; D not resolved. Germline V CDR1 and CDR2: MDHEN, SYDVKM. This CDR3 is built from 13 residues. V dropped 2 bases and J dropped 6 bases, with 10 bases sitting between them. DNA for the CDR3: TGTGCCAGCAGTTTACCGGGAGCGAATGGCTACACCTTC. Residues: CASSLPGANGYTF.

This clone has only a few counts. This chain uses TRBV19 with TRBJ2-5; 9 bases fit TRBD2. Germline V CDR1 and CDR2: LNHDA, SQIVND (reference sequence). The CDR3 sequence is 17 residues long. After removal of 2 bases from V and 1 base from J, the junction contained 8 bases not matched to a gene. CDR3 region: CASSIIRAGGRQETQYF. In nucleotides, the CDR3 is TGTGCCAGTAGTATAATCCGAGCGGGAGGACGCCAAGAGACCCAGTACTTC. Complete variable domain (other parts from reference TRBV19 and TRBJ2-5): DGGITQSPKYLFRKEGQNVTLSCEQNLNHDAMYWYRQDPGQGLRLIYYSQIVNDFQKGDIAEGYSVSREKKESFPLTVTSAQKNPTAFYLCASSIIRAGGRQETQYFGPGTRLLVL.

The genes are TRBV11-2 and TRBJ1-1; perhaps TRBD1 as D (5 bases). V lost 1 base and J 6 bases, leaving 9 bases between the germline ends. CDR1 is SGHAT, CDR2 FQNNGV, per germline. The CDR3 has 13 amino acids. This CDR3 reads CASSLVEGAEAFF. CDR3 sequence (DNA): TGTGCCAGCAGCTTAGTTGAAGGGGCTGAAGCTTTCTTT.

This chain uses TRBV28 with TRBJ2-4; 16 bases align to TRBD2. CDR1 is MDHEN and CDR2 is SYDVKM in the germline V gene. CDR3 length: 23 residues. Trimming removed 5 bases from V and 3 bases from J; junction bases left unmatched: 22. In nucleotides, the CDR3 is TGTGCCAGCAGTGTACTGCCGGGACTAGCGGGAGGGCCGAAGAGGGAGAACAAAAACATTCAGTACTTC. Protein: CASSVLPGLAGGPKRENKNIQYF.

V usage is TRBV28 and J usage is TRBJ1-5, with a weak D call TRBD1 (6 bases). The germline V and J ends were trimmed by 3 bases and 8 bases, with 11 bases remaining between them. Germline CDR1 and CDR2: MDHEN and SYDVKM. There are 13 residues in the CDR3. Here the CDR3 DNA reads TGTGCCAGCAGTTTCGGGGGGCCAGAGCCCCAGCATTTT. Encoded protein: CASSFGGPEPQHF.